This section outlines one T cell receptor beta chain sequence together with its context. Its antigen is unknown. The sample comes from a study of neoadjuvant nivolumab and ipilimumab in lung cancer. Overall study context: The combination arm added day-1 ipilimumab 1 mg/kg to nivolumab 3 mg/kg on days 1, 15, 29. Study-level results: Only a small number of samples underwent TCR sequencing. Only two of four nivolumab-treated tumors gained richness and clonality by surgery.

Method: immunoSEQ multiplex PCR; TCRdb's copy keeps in-frame clones and lacks some. The sample carries 25,000 to 30,000 clones, approximately 84% recorded once. The CDR3 contains 16 residues. The germline gives CDR1 KGHSH, CDR2 LQKENI. The germline V and J ends were trimmed by 0 bases and 2 bases, with 12 bases remaining between them. The chain uses TRBV18 and TRBJ2-3; a possible D gene is TRBD2 (6 bases). The sample was peripheral blood, taken before neoadjuvant nivolumab, alone or with ipilimumab. The sequence came from an adult with non-small cell lung cancer. CDR3 nucleotides: TGTGCCAGCTCACCACCGAACGGGGGAGACACAGATACGCAGTATTTT. This codes for CASSPPNGGDTDTQYF.